Below, 29 T cell receptor beta chains from the same sample are listed, as sequenced in a study of shared clonotypes between healthy human individuals (dated by TCRdb to the early 2020s). Libraries were prepared through the immunoSEQ multiplex PCR assay. The table was pulled from immuneACCESS by TCRdb, which kept in-frame rearrangements only. Such tables lose some clones; where checked, under half of the loss comes from unresolved V genes, and the rest has no known cause. In this sample the table shows about 2.3 million clones, 85% to 95% of which occur a single time. Around 0.38% of the sample belongs to the ten largest clones. Sequences were obtained from naive CD4+ T cells from PBMCs. The cell subset or site label for this specimen denotes: CD45RA+ positively selected. The receptors originated from a man between 18 and 35 years old in good health. Some clones in this sample may be carry-over from other donors' samples.

This chain links TRBV28 with TRBJ1-6; D is perhaps TRBD1 (6 bases). The CDR3 covers 16 residues. The germline V gene has CDR1 MDHEN and CDR2 SYDVKM. The V and J ends lost 3 bases and 7 bases respectively, with 16 bases between them. Here the CDR3 DNA reads TGTGCCAGCAGTTTTATCGGGGGCCGACGGAATTCACCCCTCCACTTT. Translation: CASSFIGGRRNSPLHF.

A note on this clone: In the same sample, other DNA sequences code for this CDR3. The genes are TRBV6-5 and TRBJ2-2, with unresolved D. Germline V CDR1 and CDR2: MNHEY, SVGAGI. The CDR3 extends over 14 amino acids. Trimming pared 9 bases from V and 2 bases from J, leaving 13 bases between. CDR3 in DNA: TGTGCCAGTCGCCTACAGACTAACACCGGGGAGCTGTTTTTT. It specifies CASRLQTNTGELFF.

Here the CDR3 DNA reads TGTGCCAGCAGTCCCCCGAACAGGGTGGCTGGGGCCAACGTCCTGACTTTC. Residues: CASSPPNRVAGANVLTF. The chain recombines TRBV2 with TRBJ2-6, with D tentatively TRBD1 (6 bases). The CDR3 has 17 residues. Trimming left V 5 bases short and J 2 bases short, with 16 bases between. Germline loops: CDR1 SNHLY, CDR2 FYNNEI.

The gene calls are TRBV29-1 and TRBJ2-1; 7 bases map to TRBD2. With V trimmed by 4 bases and J by 8 bases, 8 bases remained unmatched. The V gene's germline CDR1 is SQVTM and CDR2 ANQGSEA. The CDR3 runs to 13 residues. DNA of the CDR3: TGCAGCGTTGTTGGGAGGGCAGTGGATGAGCAGTTCTTC. As protein: CSVVGRAVDEQFF.

V and J are TRBV6-6 and TRBJ1-1; no reliable D call. The V gene lost 0 bases and the J gene lost 4 bases, with 9 bases spanning the gap. This CDR3 spans 14 amino acids. CDR1 MNHNY and CDR2 SVGAGI come from the germline V gene (reference sequence). CDR3 protein: CASSYSVTSTEAFF. The CDR3 DNA reads TGTGCCAGCAGTTACTCTGTCACTTCCACTGAAGCTTTCTTT.

Turning to this clone: This sample includes further DNA sequences coding for the same CDR3. V gene TRBV9 combines with J gene TRBJ2-5; 9 nucleotides match TRBD1. The germline CDR1 and CDR2 sequences are SGDLS and YYNGEE. The CDR3 extends over 15 amino acids. V shed 0 bases, J shed 4 bases, and the junction held 4 bases outside the gene matches. The CDR3 spells CASSVAPGQGETQYF. The CDR3 coding sequence is TGTGCCAGCAGCGTAGCCCCGGGACAGGGAGAGACCCAGTACTTC.

In nucleotides, the CDR3 is TGCGCCAGCAGCTTGGTTCCAGAAGTGGGCAATGAGCAGTTCTTC. Its protein is CASSLVPEVGNEQFF. The rearrangement joins TRBV5-1 to TRBJ2-1; D remains unclear. Trimming stripped 0 bases from V and 6 bases from J, with 13 bases between. The germline V gene has CDR1 SGHRS and CDR2 YFSETQ. The length of the CDR3 is 15 residues.

The chain links TRBV5-4 to TRBJ2-7; D uncertain. Per the germline V gene, CDR1 is SGHNT and CDR2 is YYREEE (reference sequence). This CDR3 spans 13 amino acids. The germline V and J ends were trimmed by 4 bases and 1 base, with 9 bases remaining between them. In nucleotides, the CDR3 is TGTGCCAGCAGCGTTTTTAATTCCTACGAGCAGTACTTC. It codes for CASSVFNSYEQYF.

About this clone: This same CDR3 is encoded by further DNA sequences in the sample. The V and J genes are TRBV11-3 and TRBJ2-5; D remains unclear. This CDR3 comprises 13 residues. CDR1 and CDR2 (germline): SGHNT, YENEEA. Trimming stripped 1 base from V and 3 bases from J, with 6 bases between. The CDR3 loop is CASSLGPEETQYF. DNA for the CDR3: TGTGCCAGCAGCTTAGGCCCAGAAGAGACCCAGTACTTC.

A remark on this clone: Different DNA sequences within this sample yield the same CDR3. The chain has TRBV9 and TRBJ2-7, with D possibly matching TRBD1 (6 bases). V lost 0 bases and J lost 1, with 8 bases in between. This CDR3 region has 14 residues. The germline CDR1 and CDR2 sequences are SGDLS and YYNGEE. CDR3 residues: CASSVGDRSYEQYF. The CDR3 nucleotides read TGTGCCAGCAGCGTAGGCGACAGGTCCTACGAGCAGTACTTC.

V and J are TRBV18 and TRBJ2-5, with D possibly matching TRBD1 (6 bases). CDR1 and CDR2 from the germline V gene are KGHSH and LQKENI. This CDR3 spans 15 amino acids. The V end lost 3 bases, the J end lost 3 bases, and 14 bases lay between the germline ends. This CDR3 reads CASSPRSGHKETQYF. DNA for the CDR3: TGTGCCAGCTCACCCCGATCGGGACATAAAGAGACCCAGTACTTC.

The chain has TRBV5-4 and TRBJ2-4, with D possibly being TRBD1 (7 bases). Germline values: CDR1 SGHNT, CDR2 YYREEE (reference sequence). This CDR3 is built from 15 residues. The V end lost 0 bases, the J end lost 6 bases, and 13 bases lay between the germline ends. CDR3 nucleotides: TGTGCCAGCAGCTTGGCCGGACAGGAGGGAAACATTCAGTACTTC. Its translation: CASSLAGQEGNIQYF.

This sequence joins TRBV4-3 and TRBJ2-7; 9 bases map to TRBD2. The CDR3 is 15 residues long. The J segment lost 4 bases and the V segment lost 0 bases, leaving 4 bases of the junction unmatched. The germline V gene has CDR1 LGHNA and CDR2 YSLEER. The CDR3 sequence: CASSQDASGIYEQYF. CDR3 DNA: TGCGCCAGCAGCCAAGATGCTAGCGGGATTTACGAGCAGTACTTC.

In this sample, this clone turned up a few times. V gene TRBV6-1 combines with J gene TRBJ1-1; TRBD1 matches 8 bases. Germline CDR1 and CDR2: MNHNS and SASEGT. The J segment lost 0 bases and the V segment lost 7 bases, leaving 4 bases of the junction unmatched. The CDR3 consists of 14 residues. The CDR3 DNA reads as TGTGCCAGCATCCTGACAGGGGTGAACACTGAAGCTTTCTTT. Translated, it gives CASILTGVNTEAFF.

The chain is built from TRBV5-5 and TRBJ1-2; the match to TRBD1 covers 7 bases. In germline, CDR1 is SGHKS, CDR2 YYEKEE (reference sequence). The CDR3 totals 13 residues. Trimming removed 4 bases from V and 4 bases from J; junction bases left unmatched: 4. CDR3 sequence reads: CASSPGTAYGYTF. In DNA form, the CDR3 reads TGTGCCAGCAGCCCCGGGACAGCCTATGGCTACACCTTC.

The V call is TRBV15, the J call TRBJ1-1; D possibly corresponds to TRBD1 (5 bases). The CDR3 totals 14 residues. Germline V lookup: CDR1 LNHNV, CDR2 YYDKDF (reference sequence). V dropped 0 bases and J dropped 3 bases, with 8 bases sitting between them. CDR3 nucleotide sequence: TGTGCCACCAGCAGAGATGACAGCTACACTGAAGCTTTCTTT. Translated, it gives CATSRDDSYTEAFF.

Only one count was recorded for this clone. The chain combines TRBV4-2 with TRBJ2-7; D gene uncertain. CDR3 length equals 14 residues. V was cut by 0 bases and J by 3 bases, with 9 bases left in between. Germline V lookup: CDR1 LGHNA, CDR2 YNFKEQ. The CDR3 spells CASSQDDTGYEQYF. The DNA for the CDR3 is TGTGCCAGCAGCCAAGATGACACCGGCTACGAGCAGTACTTC.

The rearrangement uses TRBV7-6 and TRBJ2-3; 9 bases align to TRBD2. CDR3 length equals 15 residues. V lost 5 bases, J lost 2 bases, and 5 bases stayed unmatched. In germline, CDR1 is SGHVS, CDR2 FNYEAQ. The DNA of the CDR3 is TGTGCCAGCAGCCCCAGCGGGAGGAACACAGATACGCAGTATTTT. Its protein is CASSPSGRNTDTQYF.

V gene TRBV11-2 combines with J gene TRBJ1-5, with TRBD1 as a possible D gene (6 bases). V was pared by 0 bases and J by 7 bases, with 10 bases between. Germline V lookup: CDR1 SGHAT, CDR2 FQNNGV. The CDR3 runs to 14 residues. The CDR3 DNA follows: TGTGCCAGCAGCTTAGATCTCACAGGGCAGCCCCAGCATTTT. Translating gives CASSLDLTGQPQHF.

The rearrangement joins TRBV4-2 to TRBJ2-3; maybe TRBD2 (5 bases). The CDR3 is 17 residues long. Trimming pared 0 bases from V and 2 bases from J, leaving 15 bases between. Germline CDR1 LGHNA, CDR2 YNFKEQ. The CDR3 DNA reads TGTGCCAGCAGCCAAGATCGACTACTAATCTACACAGATACGCAGTATTTT. Protein sequence: CASSQDRLLIYTDTQYF.

The chain uses TRBV28 and TRBJ2-7; 8 nucleotides align to TRBD1. The CDR3 totals 14 residues. Per the germline V gene, CDR1 is MDHEN and CDR2 is SYDVKM. The junction had 7 bases not matched to a gene; V was cut back by 4 bases and J by 5 bases. CDR3 region: CASSSTPGGNEQYF. CDR3 sequence (DNA): TGTGCCAGCAGTTCAACTCCAGGGGGCAACGAGCAGTACTTC.

The gene calls are TRBV7-9 and TRBJ1-6, with D maybe TRBD1 (5 bases). V lost 1 base and J 12 bases, leaving 13 bases between the germline ends. The CDR3 spans 14 residues. Germline values: CDR1 SEHNR, CDR2 FQNEAQ (reference sequence). The CDR3 region is CASSLEGRVKPLHF. In DNA, the CDR3 is TGTGCCAGCAGCTTAGAGGGACGCGTAAAACCCCTCCACTTT.

A single count supports this clone. The V and J genes are TRBV6-5 and TRBJ1-1; 7 bases map to TRBD1. CDR3 length equals 14 residues. CDR1 MNHEY and CDR2 SVGAGI come from the germline V gene. After removal of 6 bases from V and 5 bases from J, the junction contained 9 bases not matched to a gene. CDR3 nucleotides: TGTGCCAGCAGGAGACTGACAGGGACGACTGAAGCTTTCTTT. It translates to CASRRLTGTTEAFF.

The CDR3 sequence: CSVETGLGQPQHF. As DNA, the CDR3 is TGCAGCGTCGAAACAGGGCTGGGACAGCCCCAGCATTTT. V gene TRBV29-1 combines with J gene TRBJ1-5; D may be TRBD1 (6 bases). Germline V lookup: CDR1 SQVTM, CDR2 ANQGSEA. The CDR3 is 13 residues long. V was clipped by 6 bases and J by 7 bases, with 16 bases between them. The variable domain in full, with the rest retrieved from reference TRBV29-1 and TRBJ1-5, is SAVISQKPSRDICQRGTSLTIQCQVDSQVTMMFWYRQQPGQSLTLIATANQGSEATYESGFVIDKFPISRPNLTFSTLTVSNMSPEDSSIYLCSVETGLGQPQHFGDGTRLSIL.

The rearrangement uses TRBV6-5 and TRBJ1-2; the D gene is possibly TRBD1 (5 bases). The germline V gene has CDR1 MNHEY and CDR2 SVGAGI. Trimming removed 6 bases at V and 8 bases at J, with 16 bases between. CDR3 size: 13 residues. The CDR3: CASRSRGAGGYTF. CDR3 nucleotide sequence: TGTGCCAGCAGAAGTAGAGGGGCTGGGGGCTACACCTTC.

This clone was detected once. The CDR3 DNA follows: TGTGCCAGCAGCTTAGGTCCCGGAGGGACCGGGGAGCTGTTTTTT. Translation gives CASSLGPGGTGELFF. The chain couples TRBV7-3 to TRBJ2-2, with D tentatively TRBD2 (6 bases). The length of the CDR3 is 15 residues. CDR1 SGHTA and CDR2 FQGTGA come from the germline V gene. The V gene lost 2 bases and the J gene lost 5 bases, with 12 bases spanning the gap.

This chain joins TRBV6-1 and TRBJ1-4, with 7 bases lining up with TRBD1. CDR3 length: 13 residues. V was pared by 0 bases and J by 16 bases, with 8 bases of the junction left unmatched. Germline V gene lookup returns CDR1 MNHNS and CDR2 SASEGT. Here the CDR3 DNA reads TGTGCCAGCAGTGAAGCGCCGCGGGACAGTAAGTTTTTT. This codes for CASSEAPRDSKFF.

Regarding this clone: The sample holds other DNA sequences that translate to the same CDR3. This chain joins TRBV28 and TRBJ2-5; D is uncertain. The CDR3 has 11 amino acids. Trimming stripped 5 bases from V and 4 bases from J, with 5 bases between. Germline CDR1 and CDR2: MDHEN and SYDVKM. The CDR3, as DNA: TGTGCCAGCAGTGTGAGAGAGACCCAGTACTTC. Translating it yields CASSVRETQYF.

This chain joins TRBV28 and TRBJ2-1; 8 positions match TRBD2. The CDR3 sequence is 15 residues long. V gave up 6 bases and J gave up 9 bases; unmatched junction bases: 13. Germline V CDR1 and CDR2: MDHEN, SYDVKM. The CDR3 region has the DNA TGTGCCAGCAGCCTAAGCGGGAGCGGCGCAGGTGAGCAGTTCTTC. It specifies CASSLSGSGAGEQFF.